A single sample gave rise to the 22 T cell receptor beta chains below, sequenced in a study of response to subunit inactivated influenza vaccine. Each CDR3 protein is one row after TCRdb ran MiXCR on the RT-PCR reads. The sample records under 850,000 distinct CDR3 sequences, approximately 17% being singletons. The material was PBMCs from blood, obtained about 5 days after vaccination. The receptors come from a man aged 50 or older who received an inactivated influenza vaccine.

At least ten counts were recorded for this clonotype. This rearrangement joins TRBV5-1 to TRBJ2-1, with 10 positions matching TRBD2. Germline CDR1 reads SGHRS; CDR2 reads YFSETQ. The CDR3 runs to 14 residues. V shed 2 bases, J shed 10 bases, and the junction held 6 bases outside the gene matches. CDR3 in amino acids: CASSFSGRGSEQFF. In DNA form, the CDR3 reads TGCGCCAGCAGCTTCAGCGGGAGGGGGAGCGAGCAGTTCTTC.

CDR3 in DNA: TGTGCCAGCAGCCTAGACGGGGGACCAGATACGCAGTATTTT. Amino acid sequence: CASSLDGGPDTQYF. The J gene is TRBJ2-3, the V gene TRBV7-3; tentatively, D is TRBD2 (6 bases). CDR3 length: 14 residues. Germline CDR1 is SGHTA and CDR2 is FQGTGA. Trimming took off 5 bases at V and 4 bases at J, with 13 bases between the two ends.

V and J are TRBV24-1 and TRBJ2-3; 8 bases are shared with TRBD2. This CDR3 has 13 amino acids. CDR1 and CDR2 from the germline V gene are KGHDR and SFDVKD. V lost 7 bases and J lost 8; bases outside the gene matches: 7. For the CDR3, the DNA is TGTGCCACCAGGGACATAGCGGGATCTACGCAGTATTTT. Translated: CATRDIAGSTQYF.

For this clonotype: This likely comes from a read error, as the CDR3 has no conserved phenylalanine or tryptophan at its end. CDR3 amino acids: CANATNTEAFS. The DNA for the CDR3 is TGTGCCAATGCCACGAACACTGAAGCTTTCTCT. The chain links TRBV2 to TRBJ1-1; D is undetermined. The V end lost 10 bases, the J end lost 1 base, and 7 bases lay between the germline ends. CDR1 is SNHLY, CDR2 FYNNEI, per germline. CDR3 length: 11 residues.

Here the CDR3 DNA reads TGTGCCAGCAGAGGAAACAGGGCGCGGGGCGAGCAGTACTTC. The encoded protein is CASRGNRARGEQYF. The rearrangement joins TRBV28 to TRBJ2-7, with D perhaps being TRBD1 or TRBD2 (6 bases each). CDR1 is MDHEN, CDR2 SYDVKM, per germline. Trimming left V 6 bases short and J 6 bases short, with 18 bases between. This CDR3 is built from 14 residues.

Note on this clonotype: One junction end disagrees with the germline gene, perhaps due to a read error. The genes are TRBV10-2 and TRBJ2-1; D possibly corresponds to TRBD1 (6 bases). CDR1 is WSHSY and CDR2 is SAAADI in the germline V gene. The CDR3 spans 13 residues. The chain's CDR3 is CAISGTRPYEQFF. In nucleotides, the CDR3 is TGCGCCATCAGTGGGACAAGGCCGTATGAGCAGTTCTTC.

This clonotype occurred a few times. The rearrangement links TRBV20-1 to TRBJ2-3; 10 nucleotides align to TRBD2. This CDR3 has 14 residues. CDR1 is DFQATT, CDR2 SNEGSKA, per germline (reference sequence). The junction had 6 bases not matched to a gene; V was cut back by 4 bases and J by 5 bases. CDR3 amino acids: CSATLAGGIDTQYF. The CDR3 DNA is TGCAGTGCTACATTAGCGGGAGGAATAGATACGCAGTATTTT.

This clonotype showed up many times. The chain has TRBV12-3 or TRBV12-4 and TRBJ2-1; TRBD2 matches 7 bases. The CDR3 spans 14 residues. J lost 3 bases, V lost 8 bases, and 7 bases had no gene match. The CDR3 DNA reads TGTGCCAGCGGGCGAGCGGGGAGCTACAATGAGCAGTTCTTC. Protein sequence: CASGRAGSYNEQFF.

The chain has TRBV4-3 and TRBJ2-1, with D possibly TRBD1 on 6 matching bases. The germline V and J ends were trimmed by 2 bases and 6 bases, with 8 bases remaining between them. This CDR3 region has 13 residues. CDR1 and CDR2 (germline): LGHNA, YSLEER. The CDR3 here is CASSQPGVNEQFF. The CDR3, as DNA: TGCGCCAGCAGCCAACCAGGGGTCAATGAGCAGTTCTTC.

The table lists this clonotype with a few counts. The J gene is TRBJ2-1, the V gene TRBV7-9, with 15 bases aligning to TRBD2. Germline V gene data show CDR1 as SEHNR and CDR2 as FQNEAQ (reference sequence). The V segment lost 1 base and the J segment 10 bases; nucleotides outside the gene matches: 2. The length of the CDR3 is 15 residues. In DNA form, the CDR3 reads TGTGCCAGCAGCTTAGGGGGACTAGCGGGGGGAGAGCAGTTCTTC. Amino acid sequence: CASSLGGLAGGEQFF.

The V call is TRBV20-1, the J call TRBJ2-7; TRBD1 matches at 7 bases. The CDR3 is made up of 12 amino acids. J lost 3 bases, V lost 5 bases, and 4 bases had no gene match. Germline CDR1 and CDR2: DFQATT and SNEGSKA (reference sequence). The CDR3 sequence is CSAPRTGYEQYF. The CDR3, as DNA: TGCAGTGCTCCTCGGACAGGCTACGAGCAGTACTTC.

This clonotype was detected many times. The chain employs TRBV25-1 and TRBJ1-2; D not resolved. CDR3 size: 13 residues. Trimming removed 2 bases at V and 2 bases at J, with 6 bases between. CDR1 and CDR2 from the germline V gene are MGHDK and SYGVNS. Here the CDR3 DNA reads TGTGCCAGCAGTGAACCGGGGAACTATGGCTACACCTTC. Its translation is CASSEPGNYGYTF.

In its sample, this clonotype was seen a few times. The V and J genes are TRBV7-2 and TRBJ2-6; D might be TRBD2 (6 bases). This CDR3 region has 16 residues. V was trimmed by 1 base and J by 3 bases, leaving 10 bases between them. The germline gives CDR1 SGHTA, CDR2 FQGNSA. CDR3 DNA: TGTGCCAGCAGCTTAGTGTACGGGGGTGGGGCCAACGTCCTGACTTTC. This sequence encodes CASSLVYGGGANVLTF. Complete variable domain (other parts from reference TRBV7-2 and TRBJ2-6): GAGVSQSPSNKVTEKGKDVELRCDPISGHTALYWYRQSLGQGLEFLIYFQGNSAPDKSGLPSDRFSAERTGGSVSTLTIQRTQQEDSAVYLCASSLVYGGGANVLTFGAGSRLTVL.

This chain uses TRBV6-5 with TRBJ2-1, with 12 nucleotides matching TRBD2. Germline V lookup: CDR1 MNHEY, CDR2 SVGAGI. The ends lost 2 bases at V and 6 bases at J; junction bases unmatched: 2. The CDR3 is 15 residues long. CDR3: CASSYPGLAGNEQFF. The CDR3 coding sequence is TGTGCCAGCAGTTACCCGGGACTAGCGGGCAATGAGCAGTTCTTC.

This clonotype was found a few times. CDR3 sequence (DNA): TGTGCCAGCAAACTTGCCGGGACAGGCAATCAGCCCCAGCATTTT. Translating it yields CASKLAGTGNQPQHF. The gene calls are TRBV28 and TRBJ1-5; TRBD1 matches at 7 bases. Germline-derived CDR1 and CDR2 are MDHEN and SYDVKM. The CDR3 runs 15 residues. V trimming: 7 bases; J trimming: 2 bases; junction bases outside the gene matches: 8.

This clonotype was observed a few times. The chain links TRBV10-3 to TRBJ1-3, with 7 bases matching TRBD1. This CDR3 comprises 18 residues. Germline V CDR1 and CDR2: ENHRY, SYGVKD. V dropped 3 bases and J dropped 3; count of bases not matched to a gene: 14. CDR3 loop: CAISDIRGFNNFGNTIYF. CDR3 nucleotide sequence: TGTGCCATCAGTGACATCAGGGGGTTTAACAACTTTGGAAACACCATATATTTT.

The chain recombines TRBV2 with TRBJ2-3, with TRBD1 as a possible D gene (6 bases). The V end lost 8 bases, the J end lost 0 bases, and 15 bases lay between the germline ends. Germline V gene lookup returns CDR1 SNHLY and CDR2 FYNNEI. The CDR3 has 15 amino acids. In DNA, the CDR3 is TGTGCCAGCCACGAGACGGGACAAAGCACAGATACGCAGTATTTT. This sequence encodes CASHETGQSTDTQYF.

The chain joins TRBV10-2 to TRBJ2-5, with a weak D call TRBD1 (5 bases). CDR1 is WSHSY and CDR2 is SAAADI in the germline V gene. The CDR3 has 14 amino acids. V was cut by 2 bases and J by 6 bases, with 13 bases left in between. The CDR3 sequence: CASSERQRGKTQYF. The CDR3 DNA reads as TGCGCCAGCAGTGAGAGGCAAAGGGGCAAGACCCAGTACTTC.

The chain employs TRBV12-3 or TRBV12-4 and TRBJ2-2; 13 positions agree with TRBD2. The CDR3 consists of 17 residues. Trimming took 6 bases from V and 6 from J; bases not matched to a gene: 10. CDR3 residues: CASSLGTSGIQPGELFF. The CDR3 DNA is TGTGCCAGCAGCCTGGGGACTAGCGGGATCCAACCCGGGGAGCTGTTTTTT.

This clonotype was recorded a few times. The V and J genes are TRBV28 and TRBJ2-3; 7 bases are shared with TRBD2. V lost 5 bases and J lost 11; bases outside the gene matches: 4. The germline V gene encodes CDR1 MDHEN and CDR2 SYDVKM. This CDR3 comprises 11 residues. CDR3 region: CASSAPGGQYF. In DNA form, the CDR3 reads TGTGCCAGCAGTGCCCCGGGAGGGCAGTATTTT.

This chain connects TRBV20-1 to TRBJ2-3; 9 positions agree with TRBD2. Per germline, CDR1 DFQATT and CDR2 SNEGSKA (reference sequence). CDR3 length: 15 amino acids. J was trimmed by 5 bases and V by 6 bases; bases with no gene match: 12. DNA of the CDR3: TGCAGTGCCGACGGAGCTAGCGGGAACGGAGATACGCAGTATTTT. It encodes CSADGASGNGDTQYF.

This clonotype showed up many times. The rearrangement joins TRBV29-1 to TRBJ1-2; TRBD1 aligns across 10 bases. The V gene's germline CDR1 is SQVTM and CDR2 ANQGSEA. Trimming removed 5 bases from V and 10 bases from J; junction bases left unmatched: 10. This CDR3 contains 13 residues. In DNA form, the CDR3 reads TGCAGCGTTCTCACCTCCGGACAGGGGGACTACACCTTC. Its protein product is CSVLTSGQGDYTF.